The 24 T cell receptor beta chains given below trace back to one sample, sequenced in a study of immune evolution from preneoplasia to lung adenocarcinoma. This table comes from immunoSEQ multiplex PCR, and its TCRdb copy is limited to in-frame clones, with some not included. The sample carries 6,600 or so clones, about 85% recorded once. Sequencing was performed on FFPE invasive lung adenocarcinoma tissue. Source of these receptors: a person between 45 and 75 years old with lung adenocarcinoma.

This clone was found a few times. CDR3 loop: CASSGTGGQPQHF. The DNA for the CDR3 is TGTGCCAGCAGTGGGACAGGGGGTCAGCCCCAGCATTTT. This chain joins TRBV27 and TRBJ1-5; 11 bases map to TRBD1. CDR3 size: 13 residues. V lost 5 bases, J lost 6 bases, and 0 bases stayed unmatched. Germline-derived CDR1 and CDR2 are MNHEY and SMNVEV (reference sequence).

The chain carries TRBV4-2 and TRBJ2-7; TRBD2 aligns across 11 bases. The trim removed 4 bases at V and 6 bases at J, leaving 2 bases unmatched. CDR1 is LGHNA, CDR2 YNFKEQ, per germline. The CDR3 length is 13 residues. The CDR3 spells CASSLAGGIEQYF. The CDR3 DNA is TGTGCCAGCAGCCTAGCGGGAGGGATCGAGCAGTACTTC.

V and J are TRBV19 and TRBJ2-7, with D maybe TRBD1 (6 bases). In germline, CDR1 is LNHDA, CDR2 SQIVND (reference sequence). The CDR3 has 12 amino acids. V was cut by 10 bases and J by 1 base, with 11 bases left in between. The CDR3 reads CATRTDSYEQYF. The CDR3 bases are TGTGCCACCCGGACAGATTCCTACGAGCAGTACTTC.

CDR3 region: CASSPSPHRGYTF. CDR3 sequence (DNA): TGTGCCAGCAGTCCTTCTCCCCACCGGGGCTACACCTTC. This sequence joins TRBV27 and TRBJ1-2; D unclear. Trimming cost V 5 bases and J 8 bases, with 15 bases left between them. The CDR3 loop spans 13 amino acids. The germline V gene has CDR1 MNHEY and CDR2 SMNVEV (reference sequence).

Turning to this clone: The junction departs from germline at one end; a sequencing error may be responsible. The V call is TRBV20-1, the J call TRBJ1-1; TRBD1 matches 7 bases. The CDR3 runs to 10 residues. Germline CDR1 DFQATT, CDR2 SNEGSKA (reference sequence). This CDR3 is CSARTGIVPF. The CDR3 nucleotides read TGCAGTGCCCGGACAGGAATTGTACCCTTT.

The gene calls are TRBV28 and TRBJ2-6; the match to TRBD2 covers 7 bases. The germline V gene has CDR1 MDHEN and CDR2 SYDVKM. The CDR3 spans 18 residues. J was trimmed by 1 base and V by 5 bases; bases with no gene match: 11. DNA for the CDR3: TGTGCCAGCAGTCCTCAAAGGGAGGGGCTGTCTGGGGCCAACGTCCTGACTTTC. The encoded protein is CASSPQREGLSGANVLTF.

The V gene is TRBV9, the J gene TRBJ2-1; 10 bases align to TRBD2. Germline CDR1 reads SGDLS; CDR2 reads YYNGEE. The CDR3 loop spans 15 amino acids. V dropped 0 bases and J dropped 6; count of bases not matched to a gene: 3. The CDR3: CASSVGVAGGNEQFF. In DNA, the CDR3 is TGTGCCAGCAGCGTAGGAGTAGCGGGAGGCAATGAGCAGTTCTTC.

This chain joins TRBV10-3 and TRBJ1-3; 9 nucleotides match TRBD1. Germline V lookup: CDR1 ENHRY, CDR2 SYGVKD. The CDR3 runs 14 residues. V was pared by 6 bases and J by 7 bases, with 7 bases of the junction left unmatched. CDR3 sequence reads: CAIRRGDRANTIYF. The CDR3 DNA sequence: TGTGCCATCAGAAGAGGGGACAGGGCGAACACCATATATTTT.

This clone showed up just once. This CDR3 reads CATSSGQGEYGYTF. CDR3 bases: TGTGCCACCAGCAGCGGACAGGGGGAGTATGGCTACACCTTC. The chain is built from TRBV15 and TRBJ1-2; 10 positions match TRBD1. CDR3 length equals 14 residues. J gave up 5 bases and V 3 bases, and 3 bases lay outside the gene matches. Per the germline V gene, CDR1 is LNHNV and CDR2 is YYDKDF (reference sequence).

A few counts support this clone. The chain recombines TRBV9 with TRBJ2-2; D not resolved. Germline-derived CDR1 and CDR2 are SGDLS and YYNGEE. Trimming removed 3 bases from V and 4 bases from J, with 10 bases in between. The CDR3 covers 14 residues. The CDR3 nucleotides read TGTGCCAGCAGCGGCCAGATTAGCACCGGGGAGCTGTTTTTT. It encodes CASSGQISTGELFF.

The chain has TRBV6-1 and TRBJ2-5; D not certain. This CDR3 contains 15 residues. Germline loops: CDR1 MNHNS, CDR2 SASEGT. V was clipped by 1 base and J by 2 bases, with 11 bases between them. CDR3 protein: CASSEDGRIQETQYF. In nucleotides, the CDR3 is TGTGCCAGCAGTGAAGATGGCAGAATACAAGAGACCCAGTACTTC.

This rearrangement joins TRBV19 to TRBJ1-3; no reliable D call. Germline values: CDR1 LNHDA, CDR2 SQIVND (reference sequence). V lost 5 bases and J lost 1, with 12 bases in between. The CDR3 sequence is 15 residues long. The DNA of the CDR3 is TGTGCCAGTAGTCATTTGCCAGGTTCTGGAAACACCATATATTTT. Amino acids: CASSHLPGSGNTIYF.

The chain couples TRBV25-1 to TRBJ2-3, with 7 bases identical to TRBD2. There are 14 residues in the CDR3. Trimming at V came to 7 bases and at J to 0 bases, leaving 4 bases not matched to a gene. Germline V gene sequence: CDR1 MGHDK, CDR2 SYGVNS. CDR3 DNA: TGTGCCAGCACATCAGCGGGGAGCACAGATACGCAGTATTTT. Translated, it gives CASTSAGSTDTQYF.

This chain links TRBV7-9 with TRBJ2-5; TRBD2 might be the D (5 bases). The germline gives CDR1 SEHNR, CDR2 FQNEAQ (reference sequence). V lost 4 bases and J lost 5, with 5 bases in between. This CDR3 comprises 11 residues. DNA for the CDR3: TGTGCCAGCAGCTCGGGGGAGACCCAGTACTTC. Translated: CASSSGETQYF.

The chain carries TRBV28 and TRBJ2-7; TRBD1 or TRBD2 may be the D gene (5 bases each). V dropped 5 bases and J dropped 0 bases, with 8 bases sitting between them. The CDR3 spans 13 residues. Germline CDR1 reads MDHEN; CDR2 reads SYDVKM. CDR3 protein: CASSRDGSYEQYF. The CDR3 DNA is TGTGCCAGCAGTAGGGACGGCTCCTACGAGCAGTACTTC.

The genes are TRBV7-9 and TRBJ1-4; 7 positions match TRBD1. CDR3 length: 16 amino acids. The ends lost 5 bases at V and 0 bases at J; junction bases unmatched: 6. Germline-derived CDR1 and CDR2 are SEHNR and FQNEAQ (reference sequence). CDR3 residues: CASSEGDRTTNEKLFF. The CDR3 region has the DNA TGTGCCAGCAGCGAGGGGGACAGAACAACTAATGAAAAACTGTTTTTT.

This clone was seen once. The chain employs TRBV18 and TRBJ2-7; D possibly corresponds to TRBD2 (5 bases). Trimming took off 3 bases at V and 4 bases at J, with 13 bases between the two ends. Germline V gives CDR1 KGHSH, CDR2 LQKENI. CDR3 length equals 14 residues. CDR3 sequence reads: CASSPNKDSYEQYF. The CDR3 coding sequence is TGTGCCAGCTCACCGAACAAGGACTCATACGAGCAGTACTTC.

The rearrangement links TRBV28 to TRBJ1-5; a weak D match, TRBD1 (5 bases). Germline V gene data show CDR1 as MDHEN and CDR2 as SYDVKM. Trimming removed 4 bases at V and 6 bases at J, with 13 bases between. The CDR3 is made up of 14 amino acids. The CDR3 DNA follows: TGTGCCAGCAGTTGGAGTGGTGACAGTCAGCCCCAGCATTTT. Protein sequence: CASSWSGDSQPQHF.

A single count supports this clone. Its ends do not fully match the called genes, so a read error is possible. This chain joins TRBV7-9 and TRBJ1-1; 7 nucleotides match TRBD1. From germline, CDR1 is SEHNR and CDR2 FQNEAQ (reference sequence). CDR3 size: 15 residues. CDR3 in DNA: TGTGCCAGCAGCCCCGGACAGGTCTCGAACACTAAAGCTTTCTTT. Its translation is CASSPGQVSNTKAFF.

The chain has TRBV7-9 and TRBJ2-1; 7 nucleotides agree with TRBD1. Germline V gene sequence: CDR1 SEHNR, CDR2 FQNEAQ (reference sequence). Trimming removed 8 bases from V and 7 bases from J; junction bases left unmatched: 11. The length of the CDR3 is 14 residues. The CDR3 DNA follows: TGTGCCAGCTCCCCTTCCGGGACAGTGAATGAGCAGTTCTTC. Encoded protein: CASSPSGTVNEQFF.

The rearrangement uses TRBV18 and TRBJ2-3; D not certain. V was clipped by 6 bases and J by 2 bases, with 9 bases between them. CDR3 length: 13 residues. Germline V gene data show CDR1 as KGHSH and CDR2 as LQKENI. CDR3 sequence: CASSPSDTDTQYF. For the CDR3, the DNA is TGTGCCAGCTCCCCCTCGGACACAGATACGCAGTATTTT.

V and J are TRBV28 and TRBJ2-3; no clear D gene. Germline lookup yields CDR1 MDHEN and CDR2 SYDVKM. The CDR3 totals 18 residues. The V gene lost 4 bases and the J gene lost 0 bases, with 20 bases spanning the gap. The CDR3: CASSSTRGPKSSTDTQYF. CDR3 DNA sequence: TGTGCCAGCAGTTCTACCCGAGGACCTAAAAGTAGCACAGATACGCAGTATTTT.

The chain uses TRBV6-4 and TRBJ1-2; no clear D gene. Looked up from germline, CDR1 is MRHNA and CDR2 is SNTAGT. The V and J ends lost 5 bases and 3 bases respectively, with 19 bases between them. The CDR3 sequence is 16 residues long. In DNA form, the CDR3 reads TGTGCCAGCAGTCAGTCGGCGGTGGTCCCTGACTATGGCTACACCTTC. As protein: CASSQSAVVPDYGYTF.

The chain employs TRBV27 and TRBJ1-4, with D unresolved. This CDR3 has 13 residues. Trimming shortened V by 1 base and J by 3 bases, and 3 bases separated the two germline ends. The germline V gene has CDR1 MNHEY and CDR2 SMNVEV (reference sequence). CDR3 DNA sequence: TGTGCCAGCAGTTTATGGGCTAATGAAAAACTGTTTTTT. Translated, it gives CASSLWANEKLFF. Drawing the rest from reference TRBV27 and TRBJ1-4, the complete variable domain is EAQVTQNPRYLITVTGKKLTVTCSQNMNHEYMSWYRQDPGLGLRQIYYSMNVEVTDKGDVPEGYKVSRKEKRNFPLILESPSPNQTSLYFCASSLWANEKLFFGSGTQLSVL.